This T cell receptor (beta chain) emerged from a study of shared T cell receptors in the human thymus. Libraries were prepared by immunoSEQ multiplex PCR; TCRdb keeps only in-frame clonotypes and omits some of them. In the table there are around 68,000 clones, 90% to 95% of which are singletons. Trimming cost V 5 bases and J 11 bases, with 12 bases left between them. CDR1 and CDR2 from the germline V gene are SEHNR and FQNEAQ (reference sequence). This CDR3 is built from 11 residues. This TCR came from a human donor. Sequences were obtained from thymocytes. This chain joins TRBV7-9 and TRBJ1-1, with D possibly matching TRBD1 (5 bases). The CDR3 DNA reads TGTGCCAGCAGCCTACCGGGGGGGGCTTTCTTT. Its translation: CASSLPGGAFF.